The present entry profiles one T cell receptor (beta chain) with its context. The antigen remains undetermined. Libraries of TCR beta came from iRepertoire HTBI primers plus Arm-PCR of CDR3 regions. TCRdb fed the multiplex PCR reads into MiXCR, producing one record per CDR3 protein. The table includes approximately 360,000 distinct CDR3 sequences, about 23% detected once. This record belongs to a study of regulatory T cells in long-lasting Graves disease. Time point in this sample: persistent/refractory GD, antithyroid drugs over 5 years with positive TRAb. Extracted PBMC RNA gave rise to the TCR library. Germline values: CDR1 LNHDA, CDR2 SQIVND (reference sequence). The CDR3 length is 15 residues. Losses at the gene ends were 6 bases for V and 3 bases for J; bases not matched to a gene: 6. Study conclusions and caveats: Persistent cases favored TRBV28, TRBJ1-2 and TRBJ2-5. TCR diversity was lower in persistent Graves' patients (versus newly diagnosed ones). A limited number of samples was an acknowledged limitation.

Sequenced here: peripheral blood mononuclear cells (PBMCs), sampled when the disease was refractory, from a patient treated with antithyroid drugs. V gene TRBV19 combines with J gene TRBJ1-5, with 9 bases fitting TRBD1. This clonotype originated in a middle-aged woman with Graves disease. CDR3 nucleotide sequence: TGTGCCAGTAGAATCGGGACAGGGTTCAATCAGCCCCAGCATTTT. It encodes CASRIGTGFNQPQHF.